The T cell receptor (beta chain) described here comes from a study of response to subunit inactivated influenza vaccine. Broader study findings: The study's authors posited that every seasonal influenza vaccination enlists few new T cells.

The germline CDR1 and CDR2 sequences are SGHTA and FQGNSA. The CDR3 consists of 15 residues. Trimming left V 5 bases short and J 5 bases short, with 18 bases between. MiXCR, applied by TCRdb to the RT-PCR reads, yields one record per CDR3 protein. Of 300,000 to 350,000 distinct CDR3 sequences in the sample, roughly 22% were seen once. Remarks on this clonotype: What it binds is unknown.

This chain links TRBV7-2 with TRBJ1-1, with D possibly being TRBD1 (6 bases). The origin of this receptor is a man aged 45 to 75 who received an inactivated influenza vaccine. The sequencing used PBMCs from blood, collected about 20 months after vaccination. CDR3 nucleotide sequence: TGTGCCAGCAGCCTCAAGGGGGGATTGGATACTGAAGCTTTCTTT. The encoded protein is CASSLKGGLDTEAFF.